This TCR beta chain was sequenced during a study of neurological immune-mediated disorders. This clonotype was counted at least ten times. The unsorted libraries were prepared from 2 million PBMCs (stored at -80 C). TCRdb passed the 5' RACE reads through MiXCR, listing each CDR3 protein once. The table includes 55,000 to 85,000 distinct CDR3 sequences, about 3% detected once. The V and J ends lost 0 bases and 3 bases, in that order; junction bases with no gene match: 5. Germline assignment: CDR1 DFQATT and CDR2 SNEGSKA (reference sequence). The CDR3 is 16 amino acids. This receptor was identified in a woman in her fifties or sixties with multiple sclerosis. The sequenced sample consisted of PBMCs. V is TRBV20-1 and J is TRBJ1-4; TRBD1 matches 9 bases. The CDR3 reads CSARDSRTGANEKLFF. The CDR3, as DNA: TGCAGTGCTAGAGATTCGAGGACAGGGGCTAATGAAAAACTGTTTTTT.